The entry below gives a single T cell receptor (beta chain) sequence along with its context. The data derive from a study of shared clonotypes between healthy human individuals. The CDR3 contains 15 residues. The V gene end was trimmed by 0 bases and the J gene end by 4 bases; junction bases not matched to a gene: 4. CDR1 and CDR2 (germline): SGHTS, YDEGEE. Profiled with immunoSEQ multiplex PCR; TCRdb holds only in-frame clones, not every one. This sample has approximately 1,500,000 clones, with roughly 96% found just once. The sequenced sample was naive CD4+ T cells sorted from blood. Subset meaning: CD45RA+ positively selected. The sequence was obtained from a man between 25 and 39 years old in good health. The V call is TRBV5-8, the J call TRBJ1-5, with 7 bases lining up with TRBD1. DNA of the CDR3: TGTGCCAGCAGCTTGGGGACAGGTTGGAATCAGCCCCAGCATTTT. Its protein is CASSLGTGWNQPQHF.